The 30 T cell receptor beta chains presented below share a single source sample, sequenced in a study of blood T cell repertoires in COVID-19. Clones were sequenced by immunoSEQ multiplex PCR, and TCRdb holds only the in-frame ones, with some missing. The data show approximately 330,000 clones, roughly 90% seen once. Sequencing was carried out using peripheral blood. The receptors here all came from a woman aged 35 to 49 with COVID-19, enrolled during active disease.

The chain recombines TRBV5-8 with TRBJ2-5; the match to TRBD1 covers 7 bases. This CDR3 is built from 14 residues. With V trimmed by 2 bases and J by 4 bases, 5 bases remained unmatched. In germline, CDR1 is SGHTS, CDR2 YDEGEE. The CDR3 here is CASSFGDRVETQYF. The CDR3 nucleotides read TGTGCCAGCAGCTTTGGAGACAGGGTAGAGACCCAGTACTTC.

This chain uses TRBV7-9 with TRBJ1-1, with 8 bases fitting TRBD1. J lost 11 bases, V lost 3 bases, and 14 bases had no gene match. CDR3 length equals 15 residues. CDR1 is SEHNR, CDR2 FQNEAQ, per germline (reference sequence). CDR3 loop: CASSFAGGPEAGAFF. The CDR3 coding sequence is TGTGCCAGCAGCTTTGCAGGGGGCCCAGAGGCTGGCGCTTTCTTT.

The V and J genes are TRBV10-1 and TRBJ1-3; D unclear. This CDR3 has 15 residues. The V gene's germline CDR1 is WNHNN and CDR2 SYGVQD (reference sequence). Trimming cost V 8 bases and J 3 bases, with 17 bases left between them. The CDR3 reads CASLIGRRFGNTIYF. CDR3 sequence (DNA): TGCGCCAGCCTTATCGGCAGGAGGTTTGGAAACACCATATATTTT.

The rearrangement uses TRBV4-1 and TRBJ1-2, with TRBD1 as a possible D gene (6 bases). Germline CDR1 MGHRA, CDR2 YSYEKL. The CDR3 contains 15 residues. V lost 3 bases and J lost 4, with 15 bases in between. The chain's CDR3 is CASSHTGQFSYGYTF. CDR3 coding DNA: TGCGCCAGCAGCCACACGGGACAATTTTCCTATGGCTACACCTTC.

The chain couples TRBV27 to TRBJ1-4; TRBD1 is a possible D gene (5 bases). Germline V gives CDR1 MNHEY, CDR2 SMNVEV (reference sequence). V lost 4 bases and J 4 bases, leaving 13 bases between the germline ends. The CDR3 totals 15 residues. CDR3 DNA: TGTGCCAGCAGTTCTTTAACAGGCAATAATGAAAAACTGTTTTTT. Its translation is CASSSLTGNNEKLFF.

This chain joins TRBV10-2 and TRBJ1-2, with a tentative D call TRBD1 (5 bases). Germline assignment: CDR1 WSHSY and CDR2 SAAADI. This CDR3 region has 14 residues. The V gene lost 0 bases and the J gene lost 6 bases, with 11 bases spanning the gap. CDR3 amino acids: CASSESSREDGYTF. The CDR3, as DNA: TGCGCCAGCAGTGAGTCGTCCAGGGAAGATGGCTACACCTTC.

The chain has TRBV14 and TRBJ1-3; the match to TRBD1 covers 7 bases. The J segment lost 0 bases and the V segment lost 1 base, leaving 6 bases of the junction unmatched. The CDR3 extends over 17 amino acids. The germline V gene encodes CDR1 SGHDN and CDR2 FVKESK. In nucleotides, the CDR3 is TGTGCCAGCAGCCAAGTTGCAGGGGGTTCCTCTGGAAACACCATATATTTT. Encoded protein: CASSQVAGGSSGNTIYF.

This rearrangement joins TRBV7-9 to TRBJ2-5; 13 bases agree with TRBD2. J was trimmed by 4 bases and V by 4 bases; bases with no gene match: 6. The CDR3 consists of 16 residues. Germline CDR1 SEHNR, CDR2 FQNEAQ (reference sequence). CDR3 nucleotide sequence: TGTGCCAGCAGCTCGGGACTAGCGGGGTCCAGAGAGACCCAGTACTTC. As protein: CASSSGLAGSRETQYF.

This sequence joins TRBV30 and TRBJ1-2, with no clear D. Deletions cut 1 base from V and 2 bases from J, with 11 bases between. Germline CDR1 is GTSNPN and CDR2 is SVGIG (reference sequence). The CDR3 runs 14 residues. CDR3 DNA sequence: TGTGCCTGGAGTGGTTGGGGAGGGAACTATGGCTACACCTTC. Translating gives CAWSGWGGNYGYTF.

This chain connects TRBV11-2 to TRBJ1-6, with a possible D match to TRBD1 (5 bases). Germline CDR1 SGHAT, CDR2 FQNNGV. V was clipped by 1 base and J by 14 bases, with 12 bases between them. CDR3 length equals 13 residues. The CDR3 nucleotides read TGTGCCAGCAGCTTAGGAGAGCCGGGGGCCCTCCACTTT. It is translated as CASSLGEPGALHF.

This clone was observed a few times. The gene calls are TRBV19 and TRBJ1-2; no definite D call. Germline CDR1 is LNHDA and CDR2 is SQIVND (reference sequence). V was shortened by 6 bases and J by 4 bases, with 15 bases between the two germline ends. CDR3 length: 14 amino acids. In nucleotides, the CDR3 is TGTGCCAGTAGCCGCCGGATGGAGTTCTATGGCTACACCTTC. It yields the protein CASSRRMEFYGYTF.

In this sample, this clone turned up once. The rearrangement uses TRBV5-1 and TRBJ1-1; TRBD1 aligns across 7 bases. Germline CDR1 SGHRS, CDR2 YFSETQ. The CDR3 length is 14 residues. V gave up 4 bases and J gave up 1 base; unmatched junction bases: 4. CDR3 coding DNA: TGCGCCAGCAGCCGGGACAGCAGGAACACTGAAGCTTTCTTT. It is translated as CASSRDSRNTEAFF.

This clone is a singleton in its sample. The rearrangement links TRBV7-3 to TRBJ1-1; no clear D. CDR1 is SGHTA and CDR2 is FQGTGA in the germline V gene. The ends were cut back, 0 bases at V and 5 bases at J, with 13 bases in the middle. The CDR3 runs 15 residues. The CDR3 DNA reads TGTGCCAGCAGCTTAACGTCGGGTTTGAGAACTGAAGCTTTCTTT. It specifies CASSLTSGLRTEAFF.

This rearrangement joins TRBV19 to TRBJ1-1, with 9 positions matching TRBD1. Germline V lookup: CDR1 LNHDA, CDR2 SQIVND (reference sequence). The J segment lost 6 bases and the V segment lost 3 bases, leaving 14 bases of the junction unmatched. The CDR3 is made up of 17 amino acids. CDR3 DNA sequence: TGTGCCAGTAGTATGACGAGGACAGGGGCGTTTGGCGCTGAAGCTTTCTTT. This sequence encodes CASSMTRTGAFGAEAFF.

This chain links TRBV28 with TRBJ1-1, with TRBD1 as a possible D gene (5 bases). CDR3 length: 14 residues. Looked up from germline, CDR1 is MDHEN and CDR2 is SYDVKM. Trimming shortened V by 1 base and J by 0 bases, and 6 bases separated the two germline ends. The chain's CDR3 is CASSLLGVNTEAFF. The CDR3 nucleotides read TGTGCCAGCAGTTTATTAGGGGTGAACACTGAAGCTTTCTTT.

The chain carries TRBV2 and TRBJ2-1; TRBD2 matches at 10 bases. J gave up 13 bases and V 6 bases, and 12 bases lay outside the gene matches. This CDR3 has 14 residues. In germline, CDR1 is SNHLY, CDR2 FYNNEI. CDR3 nucleotide sequence: TGTGCCAGCAGCGGAGGACTAGCGGAGGGCCCCCAGTTCTTC. This encodes CASSGGLAEGPQFF.

On this clone itself: In the same sample, other DNA sequences code for this CDR3. The chain is built from TRBV5-1 and TRBJ1-1; D might be TRBD1 (6 bases). The V end lost 0 bases, the J end lost 2 bases, and 8 bases lay between the germline ends. The CDR3 runs 14 residues. From germline, CDR1 is SGHRS and CDR2 YFSETQ. CDR3 sequence: CASSLEGVNTEAFF. The CDR3 DNA sequence: TGCGCCAGCAGCTTGGAGGGGGTAAACACTGAAGCTTTCTTT.

The chain recombines TRBV6-6 with TRBJ2-2; TRBD1 matches at 10 bases. The junction had 1 base not matched to a gene; V was cut back by 2 bases and J by 4 bases. This CDR3 contains 15 residues. CDR1 and CDR2 (germline): MNHNY, SVGAGI (reference sequence). In DNA, the CDR3 is TGTGCCAGCAGTTACGGACAGGGGGGCACCGGGGAGCTGTTTTTT. Translated, it gives CASSYGQGGTGELFF.

The CDR3 coding sequence is TGTGCCAGCAGACTCAACTACGAGCAGTACTTC. This gives the protein CASRLNYEQYF. The chain is built from TRBV2 and TRBJ2-7; D is uncertain. This CDR3 is 11 amino acids long. The germline V gene has CDR1 SNHLY and CDR2 FYNNEI. V shed 6 bases and J shed 3 bases, with 6 bases lying between them.

A few counts support this clone. The gene calls are TRBV4-3 and TRBJ1-1, with D tentatively TRBD1 (5 bases). The CDR3 has 14 residues. V lost 1 base and J 7 bases, leaving 13 bases between the germline ends. CDR1 is LGHNA, CDR2 YSLEER, per germline. The CDR3 bases are TGCGCCAGCAGCCAAGCCTACAGGAACCTTGAAGCTTTCTTT. It translates to CASSQAYRNLEAFF.

The chain uses TRBV9 and TRBJ2-1; D possibly corresponds to TRBD1 (6 bases). V was pared by 0 bases and J by 12 bases, with 16 bases between. Germline V CDR1 and CDR2: SGDLS, YYNGEE. CDR3 size: 14 residues. The CDR3 DNA is TGTGCCAGCAGCGTAGGATTCGCTACAGGGAGGCAGTTCTTC. Translated: CASSVGFATGRQFF.

This clone appeared a few times. The rearrangement uses TRBV6-2 or TRBV6-3 and TRBJ1-5, with D perhaps TRBD1 (5 bases). This CDR3 region has 15 residues. Germline CDR1 is MNHEY and CDR2 is SVGEGT. V was clipped by 2 bases and J by 5 bases, with 13 bases between them. CDR3 sequence: CASSYPAVGHQPQHF. CDR3 DNA sequence: TGTGCCAGCAGTTACCCGGCGGTGGGGCATCAGCCCCAGCATTTT.

The gene calls are TRBV4-3 and TRBJ2-3, with 9 positions matching TRBD1. Germline V gives CDR1 LGHNA, CDR2 YSLEER. V trimming: 4 bases; J trimming: 2 bases; junction bases outside the gene matches: 4. The CDR3 runs to 15 residues. The CDR3 DNA reads TGCGCCAGCAGCCTGGGGACAGGGCCCACAGATACGCAGTATTTT. Translated: CASSLGTGPTDTQYF.

The rearrangement links TRBV28 to TRBJ1-6; D gene ambiguous. The CDR3 spans 13 residues. CDR1 and CDR2 (germline): MDHEN, SYDVKM. V was clipped by 6 bases and J by 8 bases, with 11 bases between them. The CDR3 spells CASSPPGDSPLHF. The CDR3 nucleotides are TGTGCCAGCAGCCCCCCCGGGGATTCACCCCTCCACTTT.

The chain carries TRBV5-1 and TRBJ2-2; 11 positions agree with TRBD2. This CDR3 comprises 17 residues. Germline V gives CDR1 SGHRS, CDR2 YFSETQ. V lost 5 bases, J lost 1 base, and 7 bases stayed unmatched. The DNA of the CDR3 is TGCGCCAGCAGTCCTCTAGCGGGGGGTCTGAACACCGGGGAGCTGTTTTTT. As protein: CASSPLAGGLNTGELFF. Full variable domain (outside the CDR3, taken from reference TRBV5-1 and TRBJ2-2): KAGVTQTPRYLIKTRGQQVTLSCSPISGHRSVSWYQQTPGQGLQFLFEYFSETQRNKGNFPGRFSGRQFSNSRSEMNVSTLELGDSALYLCASSPLAGGLNTGELFFGEGSRLTVL.

The rearrangement uses TRBV3-1 (or the pseudogene TRBV3-2) and TRBJ1-6; TRBD1 aligns across 8 bases. Germline CDR1 reads LGHDT; CDR2 reads YNNKEL (reference sequence). With V trimmed by 3 bases and J by 9 bases, 4 bases remained unmatched. CDR3 length: 14 residues. Here the CDR3 DNA reads TGTGCCAGCAGCCAGCCGGACAGGGCTTCACCCCTCCACTTT. Translating gives CASSQPDRASPLHF.

V usage is TRBV7-8 and J usage is TRBJ1-4, with TRBD1 as a possible D gene (5 bases). Trimming left V 0 bases short and J 6 bases short, with 14 bases between. CDR1 SGHVS and CDR2 FQNEAQ come from the germline V gene. This CDR3 is built from 16 residues. The DNA for the CDR3 is TGTGCCAGCAGCTTAGCGCCCCTGGAGGGGCATGAAAAACTGTTTTTT. Translating gives CASSLAPLEGHEKLFF.

This chain uses TRBV18 with TRBJ1-2, with 8 bases that match TRBD1. The CDR3 consists of 12 residues. V shed 3 bases and J 8 bases; nucleotides not matched to a gene: 2. Per germline, CDR1 KGHSH and CDR2 LQKENI. The CDR3 is CASSPTGDGYTF. For the CDR3, the DNA is TGTGCCAGCTCACCGACAGGGGACGGCTACACCTTC.

The chain uses TRBV25-1 and TRBJ1-2, with TRBD1 as a possible D gene (5 bases). V lost 5 bases to trimming and J lost 8 bases, with 12 bases between them. There are 12 residues in the CDR3. The germline CDR1 and CDR2 sequences are MGHDK and SYGVNS. The CDR3 DNA sequence: TGTGCCAGCAGTTGGCTGGGGGGAGGCTACACCTTC. It is translated as CASSWLGGGYTF.

The chain joins TRBV21-1 to TRBJ2-4; the table's D call, TRBD2, has no DNA check behind it. TRBV21-1 is labeled a pseudogene. CDR3 length: 22 residues. The CDR3 DNA is TGTGCCAGCAGCAAATGTGGCTGGTCCCTAGCGGGAGGGGGGCAAGCCAAAAACATTCAGTACTTC. As protein: CASSKCGWSLAGGGQAKNIQYF.